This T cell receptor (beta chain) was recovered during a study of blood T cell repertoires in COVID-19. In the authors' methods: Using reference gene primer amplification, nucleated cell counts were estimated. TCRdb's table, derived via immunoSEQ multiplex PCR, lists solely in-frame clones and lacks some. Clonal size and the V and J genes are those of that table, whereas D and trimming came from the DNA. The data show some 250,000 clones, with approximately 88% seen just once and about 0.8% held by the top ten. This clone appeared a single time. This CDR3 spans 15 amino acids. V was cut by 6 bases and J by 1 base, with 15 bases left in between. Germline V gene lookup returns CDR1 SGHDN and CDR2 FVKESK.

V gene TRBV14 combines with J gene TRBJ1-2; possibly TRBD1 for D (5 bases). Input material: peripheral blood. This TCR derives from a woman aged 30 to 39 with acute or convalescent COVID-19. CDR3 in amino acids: CASSPLRDFNYGYTF. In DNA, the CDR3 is TGTGCCAGCAGTCCCTTAAGGGACTTTAACTATGGCTACACCTTC.